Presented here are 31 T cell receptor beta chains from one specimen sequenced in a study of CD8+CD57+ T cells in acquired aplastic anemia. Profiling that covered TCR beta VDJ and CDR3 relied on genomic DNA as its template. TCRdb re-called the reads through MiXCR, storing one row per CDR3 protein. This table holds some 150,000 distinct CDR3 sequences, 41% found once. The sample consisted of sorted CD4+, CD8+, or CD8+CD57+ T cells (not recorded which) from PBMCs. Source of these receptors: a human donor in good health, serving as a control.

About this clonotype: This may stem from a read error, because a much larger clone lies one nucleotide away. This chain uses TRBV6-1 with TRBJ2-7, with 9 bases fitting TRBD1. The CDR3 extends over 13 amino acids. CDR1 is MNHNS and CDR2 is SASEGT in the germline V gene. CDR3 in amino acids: CASSNDRGYERYF. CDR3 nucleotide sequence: TGTGCCAGCAGCAATGACAGGGGGTACGAGCGGTACTTC.

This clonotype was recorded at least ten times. Here the CDR3 reads CASSRSVANVLTF. CDR3 sequence (DNA): TGTGCCAGCAGCCGCTCAGTGGCCAACGTCCTGACTTTC. V gene TRBV14 combines with J gene TRBJ2-6; D uncertain. The CDR3 has 13 amino acids. V was clipped by 4 bases and J by 6 bases, with 7 bases between them. Germline V gives CDR1 SGHDN, CDR2 FVKESK. Filled out from reference TRBV14 and TRBJ2-6, the complete variable domain reads EAGVTQFPSHSVIEKGQTVTLRCDPISGHDNLYWYRRVMGKEIKFLLHFVKESKQDESGMPNNRFLAERTGGTYSTLKVQPAELEDSGVYFCASSRSVANVLTFGAGSRLTVL.

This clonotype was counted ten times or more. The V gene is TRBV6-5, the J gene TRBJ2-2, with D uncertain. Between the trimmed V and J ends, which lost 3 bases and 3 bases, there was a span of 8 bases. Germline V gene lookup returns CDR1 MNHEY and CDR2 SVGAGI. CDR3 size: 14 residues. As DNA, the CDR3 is TGTGCCAGCAGTTATAGGGCCGACACCGGGGAGCTGTTTTTT. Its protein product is CASSYRADTGELFF.

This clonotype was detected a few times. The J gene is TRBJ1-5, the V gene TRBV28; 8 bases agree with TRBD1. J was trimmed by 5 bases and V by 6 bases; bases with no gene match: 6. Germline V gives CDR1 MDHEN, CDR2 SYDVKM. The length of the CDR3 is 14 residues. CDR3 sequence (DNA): TGTGCCAGCAGCCCGGCAGGGGGCGATCAGCCCCAGCATTTT. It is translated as CASSPAGGDQPQHF.

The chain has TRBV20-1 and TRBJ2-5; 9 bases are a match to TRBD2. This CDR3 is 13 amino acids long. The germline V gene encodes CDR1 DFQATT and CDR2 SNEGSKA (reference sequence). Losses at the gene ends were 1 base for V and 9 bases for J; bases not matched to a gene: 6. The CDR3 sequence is CSARVGSGGAQYF. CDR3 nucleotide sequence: TGCAGTGCTAGAGTGGGTAGCGGGGGAGCCCAGTACTTC.

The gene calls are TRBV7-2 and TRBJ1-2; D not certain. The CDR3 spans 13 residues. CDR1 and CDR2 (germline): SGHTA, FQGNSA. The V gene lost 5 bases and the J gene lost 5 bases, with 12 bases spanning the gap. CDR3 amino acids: CASSKWRDYGYTF. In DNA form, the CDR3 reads TGTGCCAGCAGCAAATGGCGGGATTATGGCTACACCTTC.

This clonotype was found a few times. CDR3 DNA sequence: TGTGCCACCAGTTTGGGTCAGATGGGGGAAAAACTGTTTTTT. Encoded protein: CATSLGQMGEKLFF. This chain connects TRBV24-1 to TRBJ1-4; D ambiguous. Germline lookup yields CDR1 KGHDR and CDR2 SFDVKD. The CDR3 covers 14 residues. V gave up 6 bases and J gave up 8 bases, with 15 bases separating them.

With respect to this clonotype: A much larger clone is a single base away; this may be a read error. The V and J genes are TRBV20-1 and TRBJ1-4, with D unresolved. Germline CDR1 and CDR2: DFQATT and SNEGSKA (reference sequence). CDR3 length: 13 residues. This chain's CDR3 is CSARSGINEKLSF. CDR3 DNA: TGCAGTGCTAGGTCCGGGATTAATGAAAAACTGTCTTTT.

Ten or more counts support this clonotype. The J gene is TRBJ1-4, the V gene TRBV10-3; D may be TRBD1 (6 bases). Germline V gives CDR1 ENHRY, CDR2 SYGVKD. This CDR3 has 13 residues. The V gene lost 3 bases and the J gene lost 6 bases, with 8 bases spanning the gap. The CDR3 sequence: CAISEGGYEKLFF. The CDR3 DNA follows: TGTGCCATCAGTGAAGGGGGGTATGAAAAACTGTTTTTT.

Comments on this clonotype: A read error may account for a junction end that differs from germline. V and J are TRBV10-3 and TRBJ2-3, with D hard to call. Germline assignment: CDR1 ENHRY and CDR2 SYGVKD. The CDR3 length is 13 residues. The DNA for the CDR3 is TGTGCCAGCAGTCCCCGGCCCCCGGATACGCAGTATTTT. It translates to CASSPRPPDTQYF.

The CDR3 region is CASRKSNYGYTF. CDR3 nucleotide sequence: TGTGCCAGCAGAAAGAGCAACTATGGCTACACCTTC. The V gene is TRBV9, the J gene TRBJ1-2; D is unresolved. The CDR3 extends over 12 amino acids. Trimming stripped 5 bases from V and 2 bases from J, with 7 bases between. Per germline, CDR1 SGDLS and CDR2 YYNGEE.

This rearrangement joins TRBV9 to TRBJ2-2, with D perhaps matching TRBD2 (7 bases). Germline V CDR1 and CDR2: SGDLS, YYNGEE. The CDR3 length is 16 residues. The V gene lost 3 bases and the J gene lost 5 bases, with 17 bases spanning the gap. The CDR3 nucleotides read TGTGCCAGCAGCGGAGTTGGGGGGGCGGTTACCGGGGAGCTGTTTTTT. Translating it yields CASSGVGGAVTGELFF.

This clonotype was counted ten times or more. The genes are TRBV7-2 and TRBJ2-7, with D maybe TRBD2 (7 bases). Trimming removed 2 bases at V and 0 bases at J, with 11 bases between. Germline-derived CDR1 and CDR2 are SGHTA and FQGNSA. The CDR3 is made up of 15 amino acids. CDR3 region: CASSLSGGNSYEQYF. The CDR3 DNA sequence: TGTGCCAGCAGCTTATCGGGGGGCAACTCCTACGAGCAGTACTTC.

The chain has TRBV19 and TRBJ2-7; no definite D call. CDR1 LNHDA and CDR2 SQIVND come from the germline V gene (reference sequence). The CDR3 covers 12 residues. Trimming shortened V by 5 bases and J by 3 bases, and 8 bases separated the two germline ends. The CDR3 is CASSSQNYEQYF. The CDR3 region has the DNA TGTGCCAGTAGTTCACAGAACTACGAGCAGTACTTC. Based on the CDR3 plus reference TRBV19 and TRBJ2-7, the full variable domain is DGGITQSPKYLFRKEGQNVTLSCEQNLNHDAMYWYRQDPGQGLRLIYYSQIVNDFQKGDIAEGYSVSREKKESFPLTVTSAQKNPTAFYLCASSSQNYEQYFGPGTRLTVT.

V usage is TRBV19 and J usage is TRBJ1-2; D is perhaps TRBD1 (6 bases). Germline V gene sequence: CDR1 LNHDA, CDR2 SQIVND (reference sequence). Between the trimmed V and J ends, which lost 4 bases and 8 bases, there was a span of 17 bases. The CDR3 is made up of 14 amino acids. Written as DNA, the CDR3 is TGTGCCAGTAGTAGAAGAGGTAACAGGGACGGCTACACCTTC. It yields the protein CASSRRGNRDGYTF.

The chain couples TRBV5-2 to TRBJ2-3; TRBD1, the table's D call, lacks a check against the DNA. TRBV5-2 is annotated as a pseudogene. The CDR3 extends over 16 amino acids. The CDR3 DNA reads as TGTGCCAGCAGCCCTGACCTACATGGGGGCACAGATACGCAGTATTTT. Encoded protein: CASSPDLHGGTDTQYF.

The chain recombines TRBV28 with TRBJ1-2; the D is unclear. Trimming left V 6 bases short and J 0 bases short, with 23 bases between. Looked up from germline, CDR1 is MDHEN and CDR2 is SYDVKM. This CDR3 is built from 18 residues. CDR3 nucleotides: TGTGCCAGCAGCCTCGTGGCTATATTCTTATGTGCTAACTATGGCTACACCTTC. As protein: CASSLVAIFLCANYGYTF.

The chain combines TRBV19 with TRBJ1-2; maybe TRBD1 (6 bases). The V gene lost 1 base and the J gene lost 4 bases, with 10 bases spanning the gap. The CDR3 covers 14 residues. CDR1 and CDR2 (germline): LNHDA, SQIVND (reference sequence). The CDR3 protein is CASSIGTGTYGYTF. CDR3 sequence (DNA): TGTGCCAGTAGTATAGGTACAGGGACCTATGGCTACACCTTC. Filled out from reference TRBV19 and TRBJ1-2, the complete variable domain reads DGGITQSPKYLFRKEGQNVTLSCEQNLNHDAMYWYRQDPGQGLRLIYYSQIVNDFQKGDIAEGYSVSREKKESFPLTVTSAQKNPTAFYLCASSIGTGTYGYTFGSGTRLTVV.

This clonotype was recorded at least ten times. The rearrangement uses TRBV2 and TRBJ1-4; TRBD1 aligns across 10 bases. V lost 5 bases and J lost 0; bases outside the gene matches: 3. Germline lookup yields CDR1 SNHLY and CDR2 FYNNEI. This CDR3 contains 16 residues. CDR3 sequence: CASSRDRGATNEKLFF. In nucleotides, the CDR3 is TGTGCCAGCAGTCGGGACAGGGGTGCAACTAATGAAAAACTGTTTTTT.

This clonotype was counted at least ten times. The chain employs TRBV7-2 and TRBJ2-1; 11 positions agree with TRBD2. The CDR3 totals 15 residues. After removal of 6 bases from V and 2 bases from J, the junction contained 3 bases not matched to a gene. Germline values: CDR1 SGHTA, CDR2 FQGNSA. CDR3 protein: CASRSGLAAYNEQFF. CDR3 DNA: TGTGCCAGCAGGTCGGGACTAGCGGCCTACAATGAGCAGTTCTTC.

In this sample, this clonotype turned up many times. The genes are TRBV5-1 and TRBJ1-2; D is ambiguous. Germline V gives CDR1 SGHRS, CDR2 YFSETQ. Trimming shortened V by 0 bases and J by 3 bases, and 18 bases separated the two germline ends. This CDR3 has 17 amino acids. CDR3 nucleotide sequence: TGCGCCAGCAGCTTGGACTTCGGGTATGGCAGAGACTATGGCTACACCTTC. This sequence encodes CASSLDFGYGRDYGYTF. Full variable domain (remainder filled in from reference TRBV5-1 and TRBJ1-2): KAGVTQTPRYLIKTRGQQVTLSCSPISGHRSVSWYQQTPGQGLQFLFEYFSETQRNKGNFPGRFSGRQFSNSRSEMNVSTLELGDSALYLCASSLDFGYGRDYGYTFGSGTRLTVV.

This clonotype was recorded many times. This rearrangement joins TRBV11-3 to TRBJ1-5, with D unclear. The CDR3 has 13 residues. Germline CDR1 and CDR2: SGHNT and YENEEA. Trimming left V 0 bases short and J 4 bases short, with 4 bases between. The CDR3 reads CASSLEMNQPQHF. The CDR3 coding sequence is TGTGCCAGCAGCTTAGAGATGAATCAGCCCCAGCATTTT.

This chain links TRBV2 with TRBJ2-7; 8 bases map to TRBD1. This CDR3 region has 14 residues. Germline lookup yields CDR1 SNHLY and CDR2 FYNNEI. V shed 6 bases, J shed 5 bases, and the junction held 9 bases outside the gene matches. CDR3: CASRTRTGSHEQYF. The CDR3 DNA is TGTGCCAGCAGAACACGGACAGGGAGCCACGAGCAGTACTTC.

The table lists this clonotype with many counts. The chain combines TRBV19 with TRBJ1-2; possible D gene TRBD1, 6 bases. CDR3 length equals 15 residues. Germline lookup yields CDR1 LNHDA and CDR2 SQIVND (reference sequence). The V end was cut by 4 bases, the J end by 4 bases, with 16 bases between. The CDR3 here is CASSSGGGEIYGYTF. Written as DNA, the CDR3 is TGTGCCAGTAGTAGCGGCGGGGGCGAGATCTATGGCTACACCTTC.

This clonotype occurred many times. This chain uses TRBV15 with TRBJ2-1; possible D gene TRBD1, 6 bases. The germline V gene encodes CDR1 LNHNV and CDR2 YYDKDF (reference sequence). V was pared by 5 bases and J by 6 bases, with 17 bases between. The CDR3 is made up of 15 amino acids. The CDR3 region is CATSHRDNLPNEQFF. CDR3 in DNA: TGTGCCACCAGCCACCGGGACAACTTACCCAATGAGCAGTTCTTC.

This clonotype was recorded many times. CDR3 amino acids: CSADKGLAGGFGQFF. The DNA of the CDR3 is TGCAGTGCTGATAAGGGACTAGCGGGGGGGTTTGGGCAGTTCTTC. The chain employs TRBV20-1 and TRBJ2-1, with 16 bases fitting TRBD2. The CDR3 runs 15 residues. The ends lost 5 bases at V and 12 bases at J; junction bases unmatched: 10. Germline lookup yields CDR1 DFQATT and CDR2 SNEGSKA (reference sequence).

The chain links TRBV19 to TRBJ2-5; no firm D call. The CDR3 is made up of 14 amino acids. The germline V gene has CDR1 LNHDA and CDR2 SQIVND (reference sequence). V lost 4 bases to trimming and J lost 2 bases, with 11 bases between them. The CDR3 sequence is CASSSFGIQETQYF. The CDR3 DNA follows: TGTGCCAGTAGTAGTTTCGGTATTCAAGAGACCCAGTACTTC.

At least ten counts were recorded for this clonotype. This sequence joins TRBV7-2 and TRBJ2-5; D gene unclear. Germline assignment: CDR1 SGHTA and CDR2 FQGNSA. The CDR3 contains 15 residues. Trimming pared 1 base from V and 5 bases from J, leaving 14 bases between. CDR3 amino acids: CASSLGYTYGETQYF. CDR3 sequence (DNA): TGTGCCAGCAGCTTAGGTTATACATATGGGGAGACCCAGTACTTC.

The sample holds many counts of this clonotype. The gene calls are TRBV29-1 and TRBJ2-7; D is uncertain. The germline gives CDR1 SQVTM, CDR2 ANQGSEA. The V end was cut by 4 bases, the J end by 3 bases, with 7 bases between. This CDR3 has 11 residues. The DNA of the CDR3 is TGCAGCGTTGTAGGTGGCTACGAGCAGTACTTC. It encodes CSVVGGYEQYF.

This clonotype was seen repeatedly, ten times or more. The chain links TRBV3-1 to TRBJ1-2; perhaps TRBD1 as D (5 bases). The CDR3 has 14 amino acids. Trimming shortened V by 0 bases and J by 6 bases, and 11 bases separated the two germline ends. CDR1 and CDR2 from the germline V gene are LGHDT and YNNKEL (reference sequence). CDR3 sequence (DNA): TGTGCCAGCAGCCAAGAACCGAGGGGTCATGGCTACACCTTC. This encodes CASSQEPRGHGYTF.

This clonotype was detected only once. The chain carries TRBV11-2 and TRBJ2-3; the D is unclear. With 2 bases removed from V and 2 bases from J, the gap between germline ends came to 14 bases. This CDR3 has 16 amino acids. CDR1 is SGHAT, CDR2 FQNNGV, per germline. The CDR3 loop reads CASSLYTARVTDTQYF. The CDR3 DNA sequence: TGTGCCAGCAGCTTATATACCGCGAGAGTCACAGATACGCAGTATTTT. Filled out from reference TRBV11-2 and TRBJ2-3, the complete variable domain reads EAGVAQSPRYKIIEKRQSVAFWCNPISGHATLYWYQQILGQGPKLLIQFQNNGVVDDSQLPKDRFSAERLKGVDSTLKIQPAKLEDSAVYLCASSLYTARVTDTQYFGPGTRLTVL.